The T cell receptor beta chain under discussion was sequenced for a study of blood T cell repertoires in COVID-19. Study information: Italy, Spain and the United States were the sources of the convalescent and acute COVID-19 samples. The analysed material was cDNA or gDNA that came from T cells, B-cell-depleted T cells, or PBMCs.

The CDR3 runs to 17 residues. In the source study's methods: Reference gene primers were amplified, and this amplification served to estimate nucleated cell counts. Repertoires were generated with immunoSEQ multiplex PCR, while TCRdb's copy carries only in-frame clones and drops some. That table supplies the V and J calls and clone size; D and trimming were determined from the DNA. Among some 200,000 clones listed, over 60% were seen once. The sequence was obtained from a woman in her 70s with acute or convalescent COVID-19. The chain uses TRBV21-1 and TRBJ2-1; the table calls TRBD2, which could not be checked here. TRBV21-1 is a listed pseudogene. The sample taken for sequencing was peripheral blood. CDR3 region: CASSSKLADSSYNEQFF. The CDR3 DNA follows: TGTGCCAGCAGCTCTAAACTAGCGGACAGCTCCTACAATGAGCAGTTCTTC.